These 9 T cell receptor beta chains were sequenced from one sample in a study of early T cells in non-severe SARS-CoV-2 infection. TCRdb re-called the 5' RACE reads through MiXCR, storing one row per CDR3 protein. The sample holds around 29,000 distinct CDR3 sequences, roughly 5.4% seen once. Sequences were obtained from whole blood. These TCRs come from an adult who was a healthcare worker with PCR-confirmed SARS-CoV-2 infection or an uninfected control (not recorded which).

The J gene is TRBJ2-5, the V gene TRBV4-3, with a weak D call TRBD2 (5 bases). V dropped 0 bases and J dropped 4 bases, with 15 bases sitting between them. In germline, CDR1 is LGHNA, CDR2 YSLEER. The CDR3 consists of 16 residues. The CDR3 is CASSQDYRGSGETQYF. CDR3 DNA: TGCGCCAGCAGCCAAGACTACAGAGGGTCTGGAGAGACCCAGTACTTC.

There are many counts of this clonotype. The chain recombines TRBV12-3 or TRBV12-4 with TRBJ2-7, with 10 positions matching TRBD1. The CDR3 runs to 17 residues. V shed 2 bases, J shed 2 bases, and the junction held 9 bases outside the gene matches. CDR3 bases: TGTGCCAGCAGTTTATTCGGCGGGGGGACAGGGGCCTACGAGCAGTACTTC. It is translated as CASSLFGGGTGAYEQYF.

This clonotype counts as medium-sized. The chain is built from TRBV13 and TRBJ1-2; 7 bases are a match to TRBD1. Trimming at V came to 5 bases and at J to 4 bases, leaving 13 bases not matched to a gene. The CDR3 totals 16 residues. Germline CDR1 PRHDT, CDR2 FYEKMQ (reference sequence). The CDR3 DNA reads TGTGCCAGCAGCCTCCGGACAGGAGCCTTCTCCTATGGCTACACCTTC. Amino acids: CASSLRTGAFSYGYTF. The full variable domain, its missing parts supplied by reference TRBV13 and TRBJ1-2, is AAGVIQSPRHLIKEKRETATLKCYPIPRHDTVYWYQQGPGQDPQFLISFYEKMQSDKGSIPDRFSAQQFSDYHSELNMSSLELGDSALYFCASSLRTGAFSYGYTFGSGTRLTVV.

This clonotype was picked up many times. This rearrangement joins TRBV11-2 to TRBJ1-2; no definite D call. Trimming removed 0 bases from V and 2 bases from J, with 7 bases in between. The CDR3 has 14 amino acids. Germline loops: CDR1 SGHAT, CDR2 FQNNGV. The CDR3 spells CASSLEARNYGYTF. In nucleotides, the CDR3 is TGTGCCAGCAGCTTAGAGGCCCGAAACTATGGCTACACCTTC.

This clonotype was counted at least ten times. Here the CDR3 reads CASGGLRDRVFEQYF. The CDR3 DNA reads TGTGCTAGTGGGGGACTAAGGGACAGGGTGTTCGAGCAGTACTTC. The chain has TRBV12-5 and TRBJ2-7, with 9 positions matching TRBD1. This CDR3 region has 15 residues. V dropped 6 bases and J dropped 6; count of bases not matched to a gene: 12. Per the germline V gene, CDR1 is LGHNT and CDR2 is FRNRAP.

This clonotype has at least ten counts. The V gene is TRBV29-1, the J gene TRBJ1-4, with 7 bases identical to TRBD1. Germline V gene lookup returns CDR1 SQVTM and CDR2 ANQGSEA. The CDR3 covers 13 residues. V lost 6 bases to trimming and J lost 7 bases; unmatched junction nucleotides: 8. Here the CDR3 DNA reads TGCAGCGTACGGACAGGTCGCGGTGAAAAACTGTTTTTT. Amino acid sequence: CSVRTGRGEKLFF.

This clonotype appeared many times. V gene TRBV2 combines with J gene TRBJ2-7; maybe TRBD2 (6 bases). This CDR3 has 12 residues. Trimming left V 6 bases short and J 5 bases short, with 11 bases between. Germline CDR1 and CDR2: SNHLY and FYNNEI. This CDR3 reads CASSGGSNEQYF. As DNA, the CDR3 is TGTGCCAGCAGCGGGGGTAGTAACGAGCAGTACTTC.

This clonotype was counted many times. This rearrangement joins TRBV4-3 to TRBJ2-1, with D perhaps TRBD1 (5 bases). V lost 1 base, J lost 8 bases, and 18 bases lay in between. The CDR3 is 16 residues long. CDR1 is LGHNA and CDR2 is YSLEER in the germline V gene. For the CDR3, the DNA is TGCGCCAGCAGCCAAGGTTCCTTACCACAGGTCGATGAGCAGTTCTTC. It yields the protein CASSQGSLPQVDEQFF.

This clonotype was counted ten times or more. The V call is TRBV7-7, the J call TRBJ2-2; 11 bases are a match to TRBD2. Germline V gene sequence: CDR1 SSHAT, CDR2 FNYEAQ (reference sequence). J was trimmed by 0 bases and V by 3 bases; bases with no gene match: 9. The CDR3 contains 19 residues. For the CDR3, the DNA is TGTGCCAGCAGCTTGTTGTATAGCGGGAGGGCCTCGAACACCGGGGAGCTGTTTTTT. Its translation is CASSLLYSGRASNTGELFF.